The 32 T cell receptor beta chains below were found in one sample sequenced in a study of tumor-infiltrating lymphocytes in primary liver carcinoma. Taking about 20-31 mg of unsorted bulk tissue, the authors co-extracted RNA and DNA. With a constant-region primer, TCR beta cDNA was made from approximately 520 ng of total RNA. It was through three nested multiplex PCR rounds of slightly modified ARM-PCR that TCR beta libraries arose. Forward primers for TRBV1-TRBV30 and a C-beta reverse primer served the first two PCR rounds, at about 11 cycles each. TCRdb fed the multiplex PCR reads into MiXCR, producing one record per CDR3 protein. In the table there are 100,000 to 150,000 distinct CDR3 sequences, 50% to 80% of which are singletons. Sequencing used liver tumor tissue from sampling region 3. Documented subset: tumor region T3, left-lateral pole. Source of these receptors: an older woman with primary liver carcinoma and hepatitis B virus infection.

Of note for this clonotype: In this CDR3 the conserved last residue, phenylalanine or tryptophan, is missing, so a read error is likely. The J gene is TRBJ2-7, the V gene TRBV11-2; 8 positions agree with TRBD2. The CDR3 is 15 residues long. Germline V gene sequence: CDR1 SGHAT, CDR2 FQNNGV. CDR3 sequence reads: CASNFGGRSGYEQYL. DNA of the CDR3: TGTGCCAGCAACTTCGGCGGGAGGTCGGGGTACGAACAGTACCTC.

This chain connects TRBV14 to TRBJ2-1; TRBD1 matches 7 bases. The CDR3 is 14 amino acids. CDR1 is SGHDN and CDR2 is FVKESK in the germline V gene. V lost 4 bases, J lost 7 bases, and 7 bases stayed unmatched. The CDR3 sequence is CASSPRLTGNEQFF. CDR3 nucleotides: TGTGCCAGCAGCCCTAGATTGACAGGGAATGAGCAGTTCTTC.

This clonotype occurred many times. The rearrangement uses TRBV28 and TRBJ2-5, with no clear D. Trimming shortened V by 3 bases and J by 5 bases, and 10 bases separated the two germline ends. The CDR3 totals 13 residues. In germline, CDR1 is MDHEN, CDR2 SYDVKM. The CDR3 reads CASSFRPKETQYF. As DNA, the CDR3 is TGTGCCAGCAGTTTTCGTCCTAAGGAGACCCAGTACTTC.

This clonotype showed up just a few times. V gene TRBV28 combines with J gene TRBJ1-2; D unresolved. CDR3 length: 11 residues. The V gene lost 10 bases and the J gene lost 6 bases, with 12 bases spanning the gap. Looked up from germline, CDR1 is MDHEN and CDR2 is SYDVKM. DNA for the CDR3: TGTGCCATCGACCCAGAGGATGGCTACACCTTC. This codes for CAIDPEDGYTF.

Details on this clonotype: The junction and the germline gene differ at one end; a read error may be behind it. The J gene is TRBJ2-1, the V gene TRBV11-2, with TRBD2 identical over 7 bases. CDR3 length: 13 amino acids. Germline lookup yields CDR1 SGHAT and CDR2 FQNNGV. The chain's CDR3 is CVSSLDLADDQFF. The CDR3 bases are TGTGTCAGCAGCTTAGATCTAGCGGATGACCAGTTCTTC.

Concerning this clonotype: This may come from a read error, since a much larger clone is one base off. This chain joins TRBV6-5 and TRBJ2-3; D perhaps matches TRBD2 (7 bases). Trimming took 6 bases from V and 0 from J, leaving 16 bases between them. CDR1 is MNHEY and CDR2 is SVGAGI in the germline V gene. This CDR3 region has 16 residues. CDR3 bases: TGTGCCAGCAGCCCAGACGGGGGGCAAAGCACAGATACGCAGTATTTT. Translation gives CASSPDGGQSTDTQYF.

This clonotype was counted only a few times. The chain couples TRBV12-3 or TRBV12-4 to TRBJ2-5, with 9 bases lining up with TRBD2. The CDR3 extends over 15 amino acids. Trimming at V came to 2 bases and at J to 4 bases, leaving 5 bases not matched to a gene. CDR3 in DNA: TGTGCCAGCAGTTTACGTAGCGGGAGAGTAGAGACCCAGTACTTC. Translated, it gives CASSLRSGRVETQYF.

This clonotype was counted at least ten times. V gene TRBV6-1 combines with J gene TRBJ2-7; D perhaps matches TRBD1 (5 bases). Germline V lookup: CDR1 MNHNS, CDR2 SASEGT. This CDR3 is 15 amino acids long. V was cut by 0 bases and J by 7 bases, with 16 bases left in between. CDR3 coding DNA: TGTGCCAGCAGTGAAGCGACAGAGCCCTTGGGTGAGCAGTACTTC. This codes for CASSEATEPLGEQYF.

Points on this clonotype: A much larger clonotype is one base distant, so this may be a read error. In this CDR3 the conserved last residue, phenylalanine or tryptophan, is missing, so a read error is likely. The chain recombines TRBV14 with TRBJ2-2, with 10 nucleotides matching TRBD2. The CDR3 sequence is 17 residues long. With 4 bases clipped from V and 3 bases from J, the junction kept 8 bases outside the gene matches. Germline-derived CDR1 and CDR2 are SGHDN and FVKESK. CDR3 coding DNA: TGTGCCAGCAGCCCCCGGTGGACTAGCGGATACACCGGGGAGCTGTTTATT. Translation gives CASSPRWTSGYTGELFI.

A remark on this clonotype: One base away lies a much larger clone, so this may be a sequencing read error. The CDR3 spells CASSLLSGEKLYF. For the CDR3, the DNA is TGTGCCAGCAGCTTGCTCTCGGGTGAAAAACTGTATTTT. The chain joins TRBV5-5 to TRBJ1-4; D not certain. CDR1 is SGHKS, CDR2 YYEKEE, per germline (reference sequence). The CDR3 consists of 13 residues.

Comment on this clonotype: A much larger clonotype is one base distant, so this may be a read error. V usage is TRBV10-3 and J usage is TRBJ2-5; 7 bases are shared with TRBD1. This CDR3 region has 14 residues. CDR1 and CDR2 from the germline V gene are ENHRY and SYGVKD. Trimming at V came to 5 bases and at J to 4 bases, leaving 7 bases not matched to a gene. Here the CDR3 DNA reads TGTGCCATCAGTAAAGGGACAGCCCTAGAGACCCAGTACTTC. This translates into CAISKGTALETQYF.

The genes are TRBV20-1 and TRBJ2-5, with 8 bases that match TRBD2. Germline V CDR1 and CDR2: DFQATT, SNEGSKA (reference sequence). The CDR3 has 14 residues. V trimming: 2 bases; J trimming: 5 bases; junction bases outside the gene matches: 7. The CDR3 nucleotides read TGCAGTGCTAGACCGGGGGGGAGGAGCGAGACCCAGTACTTC. Translation gives CSARPGGRSETQYF.

This clonotype was seen repeatedly, ten times or more. This chain connects TRBV30 to TRBJ1-1; D is uncertain. V lost 0 bases, J lost 2 bases, and 7 bases lay in between. Germline V gives CDR1 GTSNPN, CDR2 SVGIG (reference sequence). CDR3 length: 13 residues. The CDR3 loop reads CAWSVDSNTEAFF. In DNA form, the CDR3 reads TGTGCCTGGAGTGTAGATAGCAACACTGAAGCTTTCTTT.

This clonotype occurred once. The CDR3 sequence: CASSPVQGMDTEAFF. In nucleotides, the CDR3 is TGTGCCAGCAGCCCAGTCCAGGGAATGGACACTGAAGCTTTCTTT. This chain joins TRBV11-2 and TRBJ1-1, with D perhaps TRBD1 (5 bases). Germline CDR1 is SGHAT and CDR2 is FQNNGV. The ends were cut back, 5 bases at V and 3 bases at J, with 16 bases in the middle. The CDR3 runs to 15 residues. Filled out from reference TRBV11-2 and TRBJ1-1, the complete variable domain reads EAGVAQSPRYKIIEKRQSVAFWCNPISGHATLYWYQQILGQGPKLLIQFQNNGVVDDSQLPKDRFSAERLKGVDSTLKIQPAKLEDSAVYLCASSPVQGMDTEAFFGQGTRLTVV.

A few counts support this clonotype. CDR3 DNA sequence: TGTGCCAGCAGCCGAACAGGGGGCCAGGAGACCCAGTACTTC. Protein: CASSRTGGQETQYF. J is TRBJ2-5 and V is TRBV7-9; 9 nucleotides align to TRBD1. The CDR3 is 14 residues long. Germline V gene sequence: CDR1 SEHNR, CDR2 FQNEAQ (reference sequence). V was pared by 5 bases and J by 5 bases, with 6 bases of the junction left unmatched. The full variable domain, with the rest looked up from reference TRBV7-9 and TRBJ2-5, is DTGVSQNPRHKITKRGQNVTFRCDPISEHNRLYWYRQTLGQGPEFLTYFQNEAQLEKSRLLSDRFSAERPKGSFSTLEIQRTEQGDSAMYLCASSRTGGQETQYFGPGTRLLVL.

Note on this clonotype: An end of the junction does not agree with germline; a read error may underlie this. The chain carries TRBV11-3 and TRBJ2-1, with TRBD2 identical over 13 bases. The CDR3 length is 19 residues. Germline CDR1 reads SGHNT; CDR2 reads YENEEA. DNA of the CDR3: TGTGCCAGCAGCGCGGGACAGGGGGGACTAGCGGGACGATTCAATGAGAAGTTCTTC. Its protein product is CASSAGQGGLAGRFNEKFF.

This clonotype was found many times. The rearrangement joins TRBV6-2 or TRBV6-3 to TRBJ2-7; 7 nucleotides agree with TRBD1. Germline-derived CDR1 and CDR2 are MNHEY and SVGEGT. V was clipped by 8 bases and J by 2 bases; unmatched bases: 3. This CDR3 region has 12 residues. The CDR3 reads CASGDSPYEQYF. The DNA for the CDR3 is TGTGCCAGCGGGGACAGCCCCTACGAGCAGTACTTC.

Remarks on this clonotype: The germline gene is not matched at one end of the junction; a read error may be the cause. The chain joins TRBV11-2 to TRBJ1-6, with D possibly TRBD1 on 5 matching bases. CDR3 length: 15 amino acids. From germline, CDR1 is SGHAT and CDR2 FQNNGV. The CDR3 bases are TGTGTCAGCAGCTTAGAATGGGGGGGTAATTCACCCCTTCACTTT. Amino acid sequence: CVSSLEWGGNSPLHF. Drawing the rest from reference TRBV11-2 and TRBJ1-6, the complete variable domain is EAGVAQSPRYKIIEKRQSVAFWCNPISGHATLYWYQQILGQGPKLLIQFQNNGVVDDSQLPKDRFSAERLKGVDSTLKIQPAKLEDSAVYLCVSSLEWGGNSPLHFGNGTRLTVT.

Ten or more counts support this clonotype. The chain has TRBV14 and TRBJ2-5, with D perhaps matching TRBD2 (6 bases). The V end lost 8 bases, the J end lost 5 bases, and 18 bases lay between the germline ends. Per germline, CDR1 SGHDN and CDR2 FVKESK. The CDR3 contains 14 residues. This chain's CDR3 is CASGGSTGRETQYF. The CDR3 nucleotides are TGTGCCAGCGGAGGGTCAACCGGGCGGGAGACCCAGTACTTC.

Concerning this clonotype itself: It is unclear where the CDR3 begins or ends on the DNA, so no DNA is shown, and the CDR3 is as TCRdb lists it. The chain carries TRBV6-4 and TRBJ2-3; TRBD2 was called by the table and not checked on the DNA. The length of the CDR3 is 16 amino acids, counting both ends. CDR1 and CDR2 from the germline V gene are MRHNA and SNTAGT. The CDR3 sequence is CASSDVAGGSTDTEYF.

The chain recombines TRBV24-1 with TRBJ2-1, with a weak D call TRBD1 (6 bases). The CDR3 spans 16 residues. The V and J ends lost 4 bases and 0 bases respectively, with 12 bases between them. The germline gives CDR1 KGHDR, CDR2 SFDVKD. The CDR3 sequence: CATSDPGVSSYNEQFF. The DNA of the CDR3 is TGTGCCACCAGTGACCCAGGGGTCAGCTCCTACAATGAGCAGTTCTTC.

The sample holds a few counts of this clonotype. A much larger clone differs from this one at a single base, so this may be a read error. V is TRBV4-1 and J is TRBJ2-3; D ambiguous. Germline assignment: CDR1 MGHRA and CDR2 YSYEKL. V lost 2 bases to trimming and J lost 1 base, with 7 bases between them. The CDR3 loop spans 14 amino acids. CDR3 region: CASSQTSGTDTQYF. CDR3 nucleotide sequence: TGCGCCAGCAGCCAAACCTCCGGCACAGATACGCAGTATTTT.

The chain joins TRBV29-1 to TRBJ1-1, with 8 bases lining up with TRBD1. The CDR3 is made up of 13 amino acids. Germline lookup yields CDR1 SQVTM and CDR2 ANQGSEA. V dropped 6 bases and J dropped 7; count of bases not matched to a gene: 10. In nucleotides, the CDR3 is TGCAGCGTGCTGACAGGGGTTGACAGTGAAGCTTTCTTT. It codes for CSVLTGVDSEAFF. The full variable domain, completed using reference TRBV29-1 and TRBJ1-1, is SAVISQKPSRDICQRGTSLTIQCQVDSQVTMMFWYRQQPGQSLTLIATANQGSEATYESGFVIDKFPISRPNLTFSTLTVSNMSPEDSSIYLCSVLTGVDSEAFFGQGTRLTVV.

In regard to this clonotype: This may be a read error, as it is one base from a much larger clone. The V call is TRBV28, the J call TRBJ2-3; D is ambiguous. CDR3 length equals 14 residues. V was trimmed by 5 bases and J by 6 bases, leaving 15 bases between them. Germline CDR1 and CDR2: MDHEN and SYDVKM. CDR3 nucleotides: TGTGCCAGCAGTATCACGGGTAGTAGGGATACGCAGTATTTT. Translating gives CASSITGSRDTQYF. The full variable domain, in which reference TRBV28 and TRBJ2-3 provide the parts outside the CDR3, is DVKVTQSSRYLVKRTGEKVFLECVQDMDHENMFWYRQDPGLGLRLIYFSYDVKMKEKGDIPEGYSVSREKKERFSLILESASTNQTSMYLCASSITGSRDTQYFGPGTRLTVL.

Regarding this clonotype: Here the CDR3 omits its conserved ending phenylalanine or tryptophan, so a read error is the likely source. V usage is TRBV4-2 and J usage is TRBJ2-3; weak D call: TRBD1 (5 bases). CDR3 size: 15 residues. Germline V CDR1 and CDR2: LGHNA, YNFKEQ. V was cut by 0 bases and J by 2 bases, with 9 bases left in between. The CDR3 spells CASSQEGLVTDTQYL. The CDR3, as DNA: TGTGCCAGCAGCCAAGAGGGGCTCGTCACAGATACGCAGTATTTA.

A note on this clonotype: A much larger clone differs from this one at a single base, so this may be a read error. CDR3 region: CASSLRRSTEAFF. The CDR3 nucleotides read TGTGCCAGCAGCTTACGGAGAAGCACTGAAGCTTTCTTT. The chain is built from TRBV7-8 and TRBJ1-1; D is unclear. V lost 2 bases and J 4 bases, leaving 8 bases between the germline ends. Germline CDR1 is SGHVS and CDR2 is FQNEAQ. This CDR3 has 13 residues.

In this sample, this clonotype turned up a few times. The rearrangement joins TRBV20-1 to TRBJ2-2; D possibly matches TRBD1 or TRBD2 (5 bases each). V lost 1 base and J lost 9, with 12 bases in between. The CDR3 is made up of 13 amino acids. Per germline, CDR1 DFQATT and CDR2 SNEGSKA (reference sequence). CDR3 coding DNA: TGCAGTGCTAGAGGGCAGGGAGAATGGGAGCTGTTTTTT. Protein: CSARGQGEWELFF.

This clonotype showed up many times. The J gene is TRBJ2-7, the V gene TRBV5-6; perhaps TRBD1 as D (6 bases). CDR1 SGHDT and CDR2 YYEEEE come from the germline V gene. V was pared by 0 bases and J by 3 bases, with 10 bases between. The CDR3 has 14 residues. The CDR3, as DNA: TGTGCCAGCAGCTTGGCTGGCAGGGGCTACGAGCAGTACTTC. It encodes CASSLAGRGYEQYF.

V usage is TRBV11-2 and J usage is TRBJ2-1, with D uncertain. CDR1 is SGHAT and CDR2 is FQNNGV in the germline V gene. The CDR3 extends over 17 amino acids. V dropped 5 bases and J dropped 8 bases, with 25 bases sitting between them. The CDR3 DNA reads TGTGCCAGCAGCCCTTCAGCTACTGGTATAGTGTTCGATGAGCAGTTCTTC. Amino acid sequence: CASSPSATGIVFDEQFF.

The chain carries TRBV5-5 and TRBJ2-1; D gene uncertain. Germline V gene sequence: CDR1 SGHKS, CDR2 YYEKEE (reference sequence). The CDR3 sequence is 15 residues long. Trimming removed 7 bases from V and 10 bases from J, with 24 bases in between. The CDR3 nucleotides are TGTGCCAGCGGCAGCATGAGCGAGCCTCGGATCGAGCAGTTCTTC. It translates to CASGSMSEPRIEQFF.

Note on this clonotype: Possible read error: a much larger clone is one base away. This chain links TRBV14 with TRBJ2-7, with TRBD1 identical over 8 bases. The J segment lost 5 bases and the V segment lost 4 bases, leaving 22 bases of the junction unmatched. Germline assignment: CDR1 SGHDN and CDR2 FVKESK. This CDR3 is 19 amino acids long. CDR3 amino acids: CASSLQNGQGRVLTDEQYF. The CDR3 coding sequence is TGTGCCAGCAGCCTACAAAATGGACAGGGAAGAGTCCTGACCGACGAGCAGTACTTC. Looking up the rest from reference TRBV14 and TRBJ2-7 gives the full variable domain: EAGVTQFPSHSVIEKGQTVTLRCDPISGHDNLYWYRRVMGKEIKFLLHFVKESKQDESGMPNNRFLAERTGGTYSTLKVQPAELEDSGVYFCASSLQNGQGRVLTDEQYFGPGTRLTVT.

Details on this clonotype: This clone may be a read error of a much larger clone one base away. The chain has TRBV5-5 and TRBJ1-2; D is perhaps TRBD1 (6 bases). Germline-derived CDR1 and CDR2 are SGHKS and YYEKEE (reference sequence). The CDR3 contains 14 residues. CDR3 nucleotides: TGTGCCAGCAGCTTGGCCCTCGACAGGTCCAGCTACGCCTTC. Its protein is CASSLALDRSSYAF. Looking up the rest from reference TRBV5-5 and TRBJ1-2 gives the full variable domain: DAGVTQSPTHLIKTRGQQVTLRCSPISGHKSVSWYQQVLGQGPQFIFQYYEKEERGRGNFPDRFSARQFPNYSSELNVNALLLGDSALYLCASSLALDRSSYAFGSGTRLTVV.